Presented here are 27 T cell receptor beta chains from one specimen sequenced in a study of cytomegalovirus exposure and HLA in healthy donors. Primers included in the PCR were 60 Vbeta and 13 Jbeta primers. TCRdb keeps only in-frame clones here, not all; method: immunoSEQ multiplex PCR. Found here are about 150,000 clones, about four fifths of them singletons; the top ten hold approximately 6%. The specimen was PBMCs. The receptor source for this set is a man aged 50-60 years in good health and CMV-seropositive.

J is TRBJ2-1 and V is TRBV10-3; D may be TRBD2 (6 bases). There are 16 residues in the CDR3. V lost 5 bases and J lost 8, with 22 bases in between. The V gene's germline CDR1 is ENHRY and CDR2 SYGVKD. The CDR3 loop reads CAISRGSVGEVHEQFF. The CDR3 DNA reads as TGTGCCATCAGTAGAGGGAGCGTTGGGGAGGTCCATGAGCAGTTCTTC.

The chain uses TRBV5-1 and TRBJ1-5, with 9 bases lining up with TRBD1. The CDR3 sequence is 14 residues long. Germline V gene data show CDR1 as SGHRS and CDR2 as YFSETQ. Germline trimming cut 4 bases from V and 6 bases from J; bases unmatched to any gene: 5. This CDR3 reads CASSQGQGGQPQHF. The CDR3 DNA follows: TGCGCCAGCAGCCAGGGACAGGGCGGTCAGCCCCAGCATTTT.

In its sample, this clone was seen a few times. The rearrangement links TRBV4-1 to TRBJ2-5, with a weak D call TRBD2 (6 bases). CDR1 and CDR2 from the germline V gene are MGHRA and YSYEKL. Trimming took 1 base from V and 5 from J, leaving 20 bases between them. The CDR3 extends over 17 amino acids. CDR3 in DNA: TGCGCCAGCAGCCAAGGTGGTGGAAGCGGGCGGATGGAGACCCAGTACTTC. It specifies CASSQGGGSGRMETQYF.

This chain connects TRBV2 to TRBJ2-7; a possible D gene is TRBD2 (6 bases). Per the germline V gene, CDR1 is SNHLY and CDR2 is FYNNEI. The CDR3 sequence is 13 residues long. Trimming removed 6 bases at V and 4 bases at J, with 13 bases between. The CDR3 loop reads CASRDYKGYEQYF. The CDR3 bases are TGTGCCAGCAGGGACTACAAAGGTTACGAGCAGTACTTC.

CDR3 protein: CASSHRTGPREQYF. CDR3 DNA sequence: TGTGCCAGCAGCCACCGGACAGGGCCTCGCGAGCAGTACTTC. The gene calls are TRBV6-5 and TRBJ2-7; 8 nucleotides align to TRBD1. Germline trimming cut 6 bases from V and 6 bases from J; bases unmatched to any gene: 10. The CDR3 length is 14 residues. The germline V gene has CDR1 MNHEY and CDR2 SVGAGI.

There are a few counts of this clone. This chain connects TRBV19 to TRBJ1-1; D is ambiguous. Germline CDR1 and CDR2: LNHDA and SQIVND (reference sequence). The V end was cut by 10 bases, the J end by 4 bases, with 16 bases between. The CDR3 contains 13 residues. The CDR3 loop is CATKRREGTEAFF. CDR3 sequence (DNA): TGTGCCACTAAGAGGAGGGAGGGCACTGAAGCTTTCTTT.

This clone was seen a single time. The rearrangement links TRBV19 to TRBJ2-3, with TRBD2 identical over 8 bases. This CDR3 region has 16 residues. Germline CDR1 and CDR2: LNHDA and SQIVND (reference sequence). Unmatched junction bases numbered 8, after V lost 1 base and J lost 5 bases. The CDR3 reads CASSIGPGGPLDTQYF. In nucleotides, the CDR3 is TGTGCCAGTAGTATAGGTCCGGGAGGGCCTTTAGATACGCAGTATTTT. Filled out from reference TRBV19 and TRBJ2-3, the complete variable domain reads DGGITQSPKYLFRKEGQNVTLSCEQNLNHDAMYWYRQDPGQGLRLIYYSQIVNDFQKGDIAEGYSVSREKKESFPLTVTSAQKNPTAFYLCASSIGPGGPLDTQYFGPGTRLTVL.

V gene TRBV5-4 combines with J gene TRBJ2-1, with 7 bases lining up with TRBD2. The ends lost 0 bases at V and 0 bases at J; junction bases unmatched: 3. In germline, CDR1 is SGHNT, CDR2 YYREEE (reference sequence). The CDR3 totals 16 residues. In nucleotides, the CDR3 is TGTGCCAGCAGCTTGGGAGGGAGGGGCTCCTACAATGAGCAGTTCTTC. It yields the protein CASSLGGRGSYNEQFF.

J is TRBJ1-6 and V is TRBV30; D is perhaps TRBD1 (6 bases). V dropped 3 bases and J dropped 9 bases, with 12 bases sitting between them. CDR3 length: 13 amino acids. Germline loops: CDR1 GTSNPN, CDR2 SVGIG (reference sequence). The CDR3 reads CAWRKDRGSPLHF. The CDR3 DNA sequence: TGTGCCTGGAGAAAGGACAGAGGTTCACCCCTCCACTTT.

The genes are TRBV30 and TRBJ1-4; D is unclear. Germline CDR1 GTSNPN, CDR2 SVGIG (reference sequence). CDR3 size: 16 residues. The germline V and J ends were trimmed by 0 bases and 6 bases, with 17 bases remaining between them. Here the CDR3 reads CAWSVPRRAQDEKLFF. In DNA form, the CDR3 reads TGTGCCTGGAGTGTCCCGAGGCGGGCCCAGGATGAAAAACTGTTTTTT. Based on the CDR3 plus reference TRBV30 and TRBJ1-4, the full variable domain is SQTIHQWPATLVQPVGSPLSLECTVEGTSNPNLYWYRQAAGRGLQLLFYSVGIGQISSEVPQNLSASRPQDRQFILSSKKLLLSDSGFYLCAWSVPRRAQDEKLFFGSGTQLSVL.

This chain joins TRBV28 and TRBJ2-3, with TRBD2 matching 9 bases. The CDR3 runs to 16 residues. Germline V CDR1 and CDR2: MDHEN, SYDVKM. Trimming removed 10 bases from V and 4 bases from J; junction bases left unmatched: 15. The CDR3 region has the DNA TGTGCCACCGAAATTTATAGCGGGAGAAGGGCAGATACGCAGTATTTT. It encodes CATEIYSGRRADTQYF. Looking up the rest from reference TRBV28 and TRBJ2-3 gives the full variable domain: DVKVTQSSRYLVKRTGEKVFLECVQDMDHENMFWYRQDPGLGLRLIYFSYDVKMKEKGDIPEGYSVSREKKERFSLILESASTNQTSMYLCATEIYSGRRADTQYFGPGTRLTVL.

Only a few counts were recorded for this clone. Germline and junction disagree at one end, which may indicate a read error. The chain carries TRBV7-9 and TRBJ1-1, with a tentative D call TRBD1 (6 bases). CDR1 SEHNR and CDR2 FQNEAQ come from the germline V gene (reference sequence). The CDR3 has 13 residues. The DNA of the CDR3 is TGTTCCAGCAGCACAGGGTTGAACACTGAAGCTTTCTTT. Translation: CSSSTGLNTEAFF.

The chain is built from TRBV19 and TRBJ1-2, with TRBD1 as a possible D gene (6 bases). The CDR3 loop spans 16 amino acids. Deletions cut 6 bases from V and 3 bases from J, with 20 bases between. Germline CDR1 and CDR2: LNHDA and SQIVND (reference sequence). The CDR3 sequence: CASSQDRQARYYGYTF. In nucleotides, the CDR3 is TGTGCCAGTAGCCAAGACAGGCAGGCCCGTTACTATGGCTACACCTTC.

The chain joins TRBV28 to TRBJ2-5; 8 bases fit TRBD1. In germline, CDR1 is MDHEN, CDR2 SYDVKM. The length of the CDR3 is 15 residues. V was pared by 6 bases and J by 3 bases, with 9 bases of the junction left unmatched. CDR3 nucleotides: TGTGCCAGCAGCCGGACAGGGAATGGGGAAGAGACCCAGTACTTC. Protein sequence: CASSRTGNGEETQYF.

The gene calls are TRBV27 and TRBJ2-1; D perhaps matches TRBD2 (6 bases). The germline CDR1 and CDR2 sequences are MNHEY and SMNVEV (reference sequence). V was cut by 5 bases and J by 4 bases, with 15 bases left in between. The CDR3 covers 15 residues. The CDR3 is CASSPAASAYNEQFF. The CDR3 region has the DNA TGTGCCAGCAGTCCAGCCGCTAGCGCTTACAATGAGCAGTTCTTC.

This clone was counted between two and nine times. The chain uses TRBV29-1 and TRBJ2-5, with TRBD1 as a possible D gene (5 bases). This CDR3 has 13 residues. CDR1 and CDR2 from the germline V gene are SQVTM and ANQGSEA. With 5 bases removed from V and 5 bases from J, the gap between germline ends came to 15 bases. The CDR3 protein is CSVSPGKRETQYF. CDR3 bases: TGCAGCGTTTCCCCAGGGAAGAGGGAGACCCAGTACTTC.

V and J are TRBV19 and TRBJ2-1; possibly TRBD1 for D (6 bases). The CDR3 spans 14 residues. V dropped 4 bases and J dropped 6 bases, with 13 bases sitting between them. CDR1 LNHDA and CDR2 SQIVND come from the germline V gene (reference sequence). As DNA, the CDR3 is TGTGCCAGTAGTAACACAGGGTTCGGCAATGAGCAGTTCTTC. Translating it yields CASSNTGFGNEQFF.

The chain is built from TRBV5-1 and TRBJ2-5, with 10 bases fitting TRBD1. The CDR3 totals 15 residues. V gave up 0 bases and J gave up 3 bases; unmatched junction bases: 2. The germline V gene encodes CDR1 SGHRS and CDR2 YFSETQ. Here the CDR3 reads CASSLEGTGEETQYF. The CDR3, as DNA: TGCGCCAGCAGCTTGGAAGGGACAGGGGAAGAGACCCAGTACTTC.

The V gene is TRBV5-1, the J gene TRBJ2-3, with 15 bases matching TRBD2. J was trimmed by 0 bases and V by 3 bases; bases with no gene match: 5. CDR3 length: 18 amino acids. Germline V gene sequence: CDR1 SGHRS, CDR2 YFSETQ. Written as DNA, the CDR3 is TGCGCCAGCAGCTGGGGCGGACTAGCGGGAGGGAGCACAGATACGCAGTATTTT. It is translated as CASSWGGLAGGSTDTQYF.

The rearrangement links TRBV27 to TRBJ2-5; D gene unclear. TRBJ2-7 explains the end of the DNA better; the J call may be wrong. The CDR3 consists of 14 residues. CDR1 MNHEY and CDR2 SMNVEV come from the germline V gene (reference sequence). In nucleotides, the CDR3 is TGTGCCAGCAAATCGAGAACTTTTCCTTACGAGCAGTACTTC. Its protein product is CASKSRTFPYEQYF.

The gene calls are TRBV6-6 and TRBJ1-4; a weak D match, TRBD1 (6 bases). Germline CDR1 reads MNHNY; CDR2 reads SVGAGI (reference sequence). Trimming took 5 bases from V and 4 from J, leaving 11 bases between them. This CDR3 spans 14 amino acids. CDR3 loop: CASSVGGYNEKLFF. In nucleotides, the CDR3 is TGTGCCAGCAGTGTAGGGGGATATAATGAAAAACTGTTTTTT.

The chain joins TRBV5-1 to TRBJ2-3, with 7 bases fitting TRBD2. Trimming removed 2 bases from V and 1 base from J; junction bases left unmatched: 4. The CDR3 is 15 amino acids. Per germline, CDR1 SGHRS and CDR2 YFSETQ. CDR3 coding DNA: TGCGCCAGCAGCTTCGGCGGGAGCGGCACAGATACGCAGTATTTT. It codes for CASSFGGSGTDTQYF.

The chain couples TRBV4-1 to TRBJ2-2, with 11 bases that match TRBD2. Germline V gene lookup returns CDR1 MGHRA and CDR2 YSYEKL. The CDR3 has 16 amino acids. Trimming cost V 4 bases and J 7 bases; bases outside gene matches: 8. The CDR3 DNA is TGCGCCAGCAGCCGAGTAGCGGGAGGGCCGGGCGGGGAGCTGTTTTTT. Translation: CASSRVAGGPGGELFF.

The chain has TRBV27 and TRBJ2-5; 9 nucleotides align to TRBD2. Germline CDR1 is MNHEY and CDR2 is SMNVEV (reference sequence). Unmatched junction bases numbered 16, after V lost 7 bases and J lost 7 bases. This CDR3 is built from 16 residues. In DNA form, the CDR3 reads TGTGCCAGCACTCCCGGCGGGAGGGCCGGAGAGGGGACCCAGTACTTC. This gives the protein CASTPGGRAGEGTQYF.

The chain couples TRBV4-1 to TRBJ2-7; tentative D call: TRBD1 (5 bases). The CDR3 contains 18 residues. The V end lost 2 bases, the J end lost 6 bases, and 26 bases lay between the germline ends. Germline CDR1 and CDR2: MGHRA and YSYEKL. CDR3 sequence (DNA): TGCGCCAGCAGCCAATCTACAGTAAGAACGGAGCCTAGGGGCGAGCAGTACTTC. The encoded protein is CASSQSTVRTEPRGEQYF.

This clone was detected only a few times. The V call is TRBV28, the J call TRBJ2-7; 8 bases are a match to TRBD1. This CDR3 comprises 15 residues. V was pared by 2 bases and J by 7 bases, with 10 bases of the junction left unmatched. In germline, CDR1 is MDHEN, CDR2 SYDVKM. CDR3 region: CASSLGGTGWGEQYF. The CDR3 DNA is TGTGCCAGCAGTTTAGGAGGGACAGGTTGGGGGGAGCAGTACTTC.

The chain has TRBV28 and TRBJ1-2; TRBD1 aligns across 10 bases. J gave up 3 bases and V 8 bases, and 6 bases lay outside the gene matches. The CDR3 totals 14 residues. Germline V gene lookup returns CDR1 MDHEN and CDR2 SYDVKM. The CDR3: CASRDRGGYYGYTF. As DNA, the CDR3 is TGTGCCAGCCGGGACAGGGGAGGGTACTATGGCTACACCTTC.